A single sample is the source of the 9 T cell receptor beta chains below, sequenced in a study of early T cells in non-severe SARS-CoV-2 infection. TCRdb reprocessed the 5' RACE reads with MiXCR, giving one entry per CDR3 protein. The data contain around 48,000 distinct CDR3 sequences, 13% of them singletons. The sample comprised whole blood. Receptor source: an adult who was a healthcare worker with PCR-confirmed SARS-CoV-2 infection or an uninfected control (not recorded which).

The V gene is TRBV6-6, the J gene TRBJ2-5; 9 positions agree with TRBD2. CDR1 is MNHNY, CDR2 SVGAGI, per germline (reference sequence). The V segment lost 6 bases and the J segment 0 bases; nucleotides outside the gene matches: 8. The CDR3 has 16 amino acids. CDR3 region: CASSRTSGPYQETQYF. CDR3 sequence (DNA): TGTGCCAGCAGCCGCACTAGCGGGCCGTACCAAGAGACCCAGTACTTC.

This chain joins TRBV6-5 and TRBJ2-3; no clear D gene. V was pared by 7 bases and J by 6 bases, with 8 bases between. CDR1 is MNHEY, CDR2 SVGAGI, per germline. CDR3 length equals 11 residues. The CDR3 sequence is CASTSGDTQYF. CDR3 DNA: TGTGCCAGCACTTCCGGCGATACGCAGTATTTT.

This clonotype has at least ten counts. V usage is TRBV2 and J usage is TRBJ1-2; no clear D. Germline CDR1 SNHLY, CDR2 FYNNEI. The CDR3 has 13 amino acids. Between the trimmed V and J ends, which lost 7 bases and 4 bases, there was a span of 13 bases. Written as DNA, the CDR3 is TGTGCCAGCATTCGAAGGGAGGGCTATGGCTACACCTTC. This codes for CASIRREGYGYTF.

This clonotype occurred a few times. The V gene is TRBV29-1, the J gene TRBJ2-7, with unresolved D. This CDR3 has 11 residues. V was trimmed by 4 bases and J by 6 bases, leaving 10 bases between them. The V gene's germline CDR1 is SQVTM and CDR2 ANQGSEA. The CDR3 bases are TGCAGCGTTGCGGGCAGCCCCGAGCAGTACTTC. Protein product: CSVAGSPEQYF.

This clonotype has a count of ten or more. The rearrangement joins TRBV20-1 to TRBJ2-7; D is uncertain. V gave up 2 bases and J gave up 7 bases, with 6 bases separating them. This CDR3 comprises 10 residues. Germline CDR1 and CDR2: DFQATT and SNEGSKA (reference sequence). The CDR3 bases are TGCAGTGCTAGAAGGGAAGAGCAGTACTTC. This gives the protein CSARREEQYF.

This sequence joins TRBV6-5 and TRBJ2-1; 10 bases are a match to TRBD2. CDR1 is MNHEY and CDR2 is SVGAGI in the germline V gene. The CDR3 covers 15 residues. V dropped 2 bases and J dropped 8; count of bases not matched to a gene: 6. Here the CDR3 DNA reads TGTGCCAGCAGTTACGCTAGCGGGAGACCCCATGAGCAGTTCTTC. Its protein is CASSYASGRPHEQFF.

This clonotype was found many times. The chain recombines TRBV18 with TRBJ1-1; 11 bases align to TRBD1. Germline lookup yields CDR1 KGHSH and CDR2 LQKENI. Trimming at V came to 3 bases and at J to 6 bases, leaving 9 bases not matched to a gene. The CDR3 length is 16 residues. CDR3 amino acids: CASSPRLPGQGAEAFF. CDR3 DNA: TGTGCCAGCTCACCTCGCCTCCCGGGACAGGGGGCTGAAGCTTTCTTT.

This clonotype was picked up many times. The CDR3 sequence is CASSYRGGTEAFF. CDR3 nucleotides: TGTGCCAGCAGTTACAGGGGGGGCACTGAAGCTTTCTTT. The rearrangement joins TRBV6-6 to TRBJ1-1; the D gene is possibly TRBD1 (6 bases). This CDR3 contains 13 residues. Germline CDR1 and CDR2: MNHNY and SVGAGI (reference sequence). The germline V and J ends were trimmed by 2 bases and 4 bases, with 8 bases remaining between them.

The genes are TRBV4-1 and TRBJ1-4; TRBD1 might be the D (6 bases). The CDR3 has 15 amino acids. Germline assignment: CDR1 MGHRA and CDR2 YSYEKL. V shed 1 base and J shed 4 bases, with 10 bases lying between them. The CDR3 DNA is TGCGCCAGCAGCCAAGCAGGGGCTAATAATGAAAAACTGTTTTTT. Its protein is CASSQAGANNEKLFF.